This TCR beta chain was found in a study of T cells in Graves' hyperthyroidism and ophthalmopathy. V lost 6 bases and J lost 6; bases outside the gene matches: 9. CDR3 length equals 15 residues. The study, taken as a whole, reports: Most thyroid clonotypes expanded above 0.001 were also detected in blood. Ophthalmopathy, which appeared later, was predicted by the model a median about 6.8 months before onset.

Amplified TCR beta CDR3 regions derived from RNA transcripts. Initially, a first-round RT-PCR of the TCR CDR3 employed the HTBI primer set. One entry per CDR3 protein, called by TCRdb with MiXCR from the multiplex PCR reads. The table lists 450,000 to 500,000 distinct CDR3 sequences, approximately 22% of them singletons. A NOSPECS grade of at least 4, a Clinical Activity Score of at least 3 and duration under 3 months were recorded in ophthalmopathy patients. This clonotype has ten or more counts. The antigen is unknown. The sequenced sample was blood. The rearrangement uses TRBV12-3 or TRBV12-4 and TRBJ2-3; 10 nucleotides line up with TRBD2. The sequence was collected from a woman aged 70 to 79 with Graves' ophthalmopathy. The chain's CDR3 is CASRRTSGPADTQYF. The CDR3 DNA reads as TGTGCCAGCAGGCGGACTAGCGGACCCGCGGATACGCAGTATTTT.